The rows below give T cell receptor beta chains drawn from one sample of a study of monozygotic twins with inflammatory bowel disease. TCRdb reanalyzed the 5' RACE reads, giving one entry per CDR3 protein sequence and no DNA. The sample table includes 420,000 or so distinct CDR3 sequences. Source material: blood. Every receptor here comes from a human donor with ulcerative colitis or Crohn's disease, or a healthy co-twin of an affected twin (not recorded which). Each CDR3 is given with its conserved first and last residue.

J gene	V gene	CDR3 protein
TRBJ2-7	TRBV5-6	CASSWDRAYEQYF
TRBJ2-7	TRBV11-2	CASSLRTGEGEQYF
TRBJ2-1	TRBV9	CASSNFRGNEQFF
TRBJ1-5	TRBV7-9	CASSLGQGGQPQHF
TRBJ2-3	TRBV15	CATSRDRGGVSTDTQYF
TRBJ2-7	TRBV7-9	CASSLGGLAGDEQYF
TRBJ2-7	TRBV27	CASSLSAGAYEQYF
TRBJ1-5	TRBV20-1	CSARSGNQPQHF
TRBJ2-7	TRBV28	CASRPGLDREQYF
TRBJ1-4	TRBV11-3	CASCLSFGSERANEKLFF
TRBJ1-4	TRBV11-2	CASSLEVLIGATNEKLFF
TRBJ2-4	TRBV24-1	CATSDLGIQYF
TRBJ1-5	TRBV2	CASSGGGIDQPQHF
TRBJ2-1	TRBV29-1	CSVGAGPLPNNEQFF
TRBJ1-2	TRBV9	CASSVGGSSGLGGYGYTF
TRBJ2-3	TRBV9	CASSVAGTGAPDTQYF
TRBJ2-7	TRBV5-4	CASSFGTSGRTYEQYF
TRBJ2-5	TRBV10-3	CAISVGFQETQYF
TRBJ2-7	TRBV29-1	CSVEGGQHYEQYF
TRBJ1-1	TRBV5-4	CASSFRTGPNTEAFF
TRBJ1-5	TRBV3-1	CASSQDSGEQPQHF
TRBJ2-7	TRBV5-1	CASSPQTGINEQYF
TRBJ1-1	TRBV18	CASSKTGGTEAFF
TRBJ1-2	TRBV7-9	CASSRATQGARGYTF
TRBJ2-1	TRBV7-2	CASSNSGTGYNEQFF
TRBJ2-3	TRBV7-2	CASSTPPGGTDTQYF
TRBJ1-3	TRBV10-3	CATSRSASGNTIYF
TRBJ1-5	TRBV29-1	CSVAGTDNQPQHF
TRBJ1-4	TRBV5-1	CASKGDEKLFF
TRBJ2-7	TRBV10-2	CASSDMGASGLNEQYF
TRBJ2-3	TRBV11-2	CASSLKRGVDTDTQYF
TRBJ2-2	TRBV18	CASSPTSPVNTGELFF
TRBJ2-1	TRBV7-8	CASSLVRSRLSSYNEQFF
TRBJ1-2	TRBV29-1	CSVSRDYGYTF
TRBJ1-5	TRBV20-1	CSASLGQPQHF
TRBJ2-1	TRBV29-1	CSASSGAGSNEQFF
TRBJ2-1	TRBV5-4	CASSSILAGSYNEQFF
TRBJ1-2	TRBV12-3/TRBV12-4	CASTEGDRGPGYTF
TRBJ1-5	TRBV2	CASSATGLDQPQHF
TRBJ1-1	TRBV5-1	CASSRRTGINYMNTEAFF
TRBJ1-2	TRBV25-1	CASSDNSTELSLGLNYGYTF
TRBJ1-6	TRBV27	CASSFPGQLLHF